A single sample gave rise to the 6 T cell receptor beta chains below, sequenced in a study of beta chain features in type 1 diabetes. Sequencing targeted expressed TCRB transcripts, as all isolated RNA had been reverse transcribed. Method: immunoSEQ multiplex PCR; TCRdb's copy keeps in-frame clones and lacks some. Among fewer than 250,000 clones, 68% were seen once, and the ten largest hold roughly 0.048%. The source material was naive CD4+ T cells from blood. The receptors here all came from a man aged 25 to 40 in good health.

The chain recombines TRBV29-1 with TRBJ1-1; 9 bases align to TRBD1. The CDR3 contains 14 residues. Germline loops: CDR1 SQVTM, CDR2 ANQGSEA. V lost 6 bases, J lost 1 base, and 6 bases stayed unmatched. CDR3 amino acids: CSVISGQGNTEAFF. The CDR3, as DNA: TGCAGCGTGATCTCGGGACAGGGGAACACTGAAGCTTTCTTT.

Remarks on this clone: Other DNA sequences in this specimen translate into the identical CDR3. This sequence joins TRBV30 and TRBJ2-4; TRBD1 is a possible D gene (5 bases). Germline V gives CDR1 GTSNPN, CDR2 SVGIG (reference sequence). V dropped 1 base and J dropped 1 base, with 5 bases sitting between them. The CDR3 is 13 residues long. The CDR3 region has the DNA TGTGCCTGGAGTGAGGGGGCCAAAAACATTCAGTACTTC. Encoded protein: CAWSEGAKNIQYF.

The chain recombines TRBV19 with TRBJ2-1; 7 bases line up with TRBD2. The V gene's germline CDR1 is LNHDA and CDR2 SQIVND (reference sequence). J was trimmed by 2 bases and V by 9 bases; bases with no gene match: 13. The length of the CDR3 is 16 residues. The CDR3 sequence is CASTPLAAATYNEQFF. CDR3 nucleotide sequence: TGTGCCAGCACGCCCCTAGCGGCGGCCACCTACAATGAGCAGTTCTTC.

V usage is TRBV30 and J usage is TRBJ2-5; 7 bases match TRBD1. Germline V gives CDR1 GTSNPN, CDR2 SVGIG (reference sequence). Losses at the gene ends were 8 bases for V and 5 bases for J; bases not matched to a gene: 17. This CDR3 is built from 15 residues. DNA of the CDR3: TGTGCCCAAGAAACCCAAACGTACAGGGGTGAGACCCAGTACTTC. Residues: CAQETQTYRGETQYF.

This chain connects TRBV6-1 to TRBJ2-3; a possible D gene is TRBD1 (6 bases). In germline, CDR1 is MNHNS, CDR2 SASEGT. The ends were cut back, 7 bases at V and 2 bases at J, with 10 bases in the middle. The CDR3 contains 13 residues. Written as DNA, the CDR3 is TGTGCCAGCAAATGGGGGCACACAGATACGCAGTATTTT. It specifies CASKWGHTDTQYF.

This clone was observed a handful of times. The chain couples TRBV13 to TRBJ2-3; D is tentatively TRBD1 or TRBD2 (5 bases each). The germline gives CDR1 PRHDT, CDR2 FYEKMQ (reference sequence). CDR3 length equals 13 residues. V was cut by 7 bases and J by 9 bases, with 17 bases left in between. Written as DNA, the CDR3 is TGTGCCAGCACCCCTATAGCGAGGGGCACGCAGTATTTT. Its protein is CASTPIARGTQYF.